The 22 T cell receptor beta chains in this list originate from one sample, sequenced in a study of T cell responses to AZD1222 COVID-19 vaccine. The data were produced by immunoSEQ multiplex PCR, yet TCRdb's version contains in-frame clones alone and is incomplete. Counted here are some 100,000 clones, about 89% occurring once; the ten biggest clones make up more than 8.5%. The sample consisted of peripheral blood, taken 28 days after the second AZD1222 dose. Source of these receptors: an adult who received the AZD1222 COVID-19 vaccine.

A few counts support this clone. The gene calls are TRBV10-3 and TRBJ1-2; TRBD1 matches 9 bases. The ends lost 0 bases at V and 2 bases at J; junction bases unmatched: 1. Germline CDR1 ENHRY, CDR2 SYGVKD. The CDR3 spans 15 residues. The CDR3 region has the DNA TGTGCCATCAGTGAGTCCGACAGGGGGAACTATGGCTACACCTTC. Translating it yields CAISESDRGNYGYTF.

The chain joins TRBV7-2 to TRBJ2-5; the D gene is possibly TRBD1 (6 bases). In germline, CDR1 is SGHTA, CDR2 FQGNSA. Trimming left V 3 bases short and J 5 bases short, with 16 bases between. The CDR3 spans 15 residues. The CDR3 DNA is TGTGCCAGCAGCTTCCCCAGGGGTGGGGGCGAGACCCAGTACTTC. Residues: CASSFPRGGGETQYF.

The V call is TRBV3-1 (or the pseudogene TRBV3-2), the J call TRBJ1-2; D gene unclear. Per germline, CDR1 LGHDT and CDR2 YNNKEL (reference sequence). V shed 0 bases and J shed 5 bases, with 13 bases lying between them. This CDR3 is 15 amino acids long. The CDR3 DNA reads TGTGCCAGCAGCCAAGAGACGGGTTACGAATATGGCTACACCTTC. Translated, it gives CASSQETGYEYGYTF.

V gene TRBV7-9 combines with J gene TRBJ1-1; TRBD1 matches at 9 bases. The V and J ends lost 5 bases and 8 bases, in that order; junction bases with no gene match: 3. Germline values: CDR1 SEHNR, CDR2 FQNEAQ (reference sequence). CDR3 length equals 12 residues. The CDR3: CASSPGTGEAFF. In DNA, the CDR3 is TGTGCCAGCAGCCCCGGGACAGGGGAAGCTTTCTTT. The whole variable domain, filled in from reference TRBV7-9 and TRBJ1-1, reads DTGVSQNPRHKITKRGQNVTFRCDPISEHNRLYWYRQTLGQGPEFLTYFQNEAQLEKSRLLSDRFSAERPKGSFSTLEIQRTEQGDSAMYLCASSPGTGEAFFGQGTRLTVV.

V is TRBV30 and J is TRBJ1-2, with a weak D call TRBD1 (5 bases). The CDR3 runs 14 residues. CDR1 and CDR2 (germline): GTSNPN, SVGIG (reference sequence). The ends were cut back, 8 bases at V and 1 base at J, with 17 bases in the middle. As DNA, the CDR3 is TGTGCCAGTACTCTATGGGGGTTTAACTATGGCTACACCTTC. Protein product: CASTLWGFNYGYTF.

This clone was observed a few times. The genes are TRBV12-3 or TRBV12-4 and TRBJ1-1; perhaps TRBD1 as D (6 bases). This CDR3 has 13 residues. Between the trimmed V and J ends, which lost 2 bases and 4 bases, there was a span of 8 bases. The CDR3 nucleotides read TGTGCCAGCAGTTTACTGGACAGCACTGAAGCTTTCTTT. Translation gives CASSLLDSTEAFF.

The chain uses TRBV27 and TRBJ1-6, with D maybe TRBD1 (5 bases). Germline V lookup: CDR1 MNHEY, CDR2 SMNVEV (reference sequence). The CDR3 runs to 14 residues. V lost 5 bases and J lost 13, with 18 bases in between. This chain's CDR3 is CASSIAGTALPLHF. The CDR3 DNA sequence: TGTGCCAGCAGTATTGCCGGGACTGCGCTTCCCCTCCACTTT.

The V and J genes are TRBV30 and TRBJ1-6, with a possible D match to TRBD1 (5 bases). Trimming removed 3 bases at V and 6 bases at J, with 9 bases between. The CDR3 spans 13 residues. The V gene's germline CDR1 is GTSNPN and CDR2 SVGIG (reference sequence). The DNA of the CDR3 is TGTGCCTGGAGGGGGCAGGCTAATTCACCCCTCCACTTT. This sequence encodes CAWRGQANSPLHF.

This clone occurred once. The chain carries TRBV6-6 and TRBJ2-3, with 8 bases matching TRBD1. Trimming at V came to 5 bases and at J to 0 bases, leaving 10 bases not matched to a gene. Germline V lookup: CDR1 MNHNY, CDR2 SVGAGI (reference sequence). This CDR3 region has 17 residues. CDR3 bases: TGTGCCAGCAGTCCCCCTGGGACAGGTGGTAGCACAGATACGCAGTATTTT. The encoded protein is CASSPPGTGGSTDTQYF.

The gene calls are TRBV6-1 and TRBJ1-2; D not resolved. The germline V and J ends were trimmed by 2 bases and 8 bases, with 15 bases remaining between them. CDR1 is MNHNS, CDR2 SASEGT, per germline. CDR3 length: 14 residues. The CDR3 bases are TGTGCCAGCAGTGAAAATAAGGGCAAGGGCGGCTACACCTTC. This codes for CASSENKGKGGYTF.

The V gene is TRBV7-2, the J gene TRBJ2-5; D gene unclear. CDR1 is SGHTA and CDR2 is FQGNSA in the germline V gene. V dropped 0 bases and J dropped 2 bases, with 7 bases sitting between them. The CDR3 contains 14 residues. The CDR3 sequence: CASSLARVQETQYF. The CDR3 DNA reads as TGTGCCAGCAGCTTAGCTAGGGTTCAAGAGACCCAGTACTTC.

This clone showed up just a few times. DNA of the CDR3: TGTGCCAGCAGCCAAGAGGGGGGAGCAGGCACAGATACGCAGTATTTT. Protein product: CASSQEGGAGTDTQYF. The J gene is TRBJ2-3, the V gene TRBV4-2, with a tentative D call TRBD2 (6 bases). Germline CDR1 LGHNA, CDR2 YNFKEQ. The CDR3 consists of 16 residues. Trimming stripped 0 bases from V and 1 base from J, with 11 bases between.

The chain has TRBV2 and TRBJ1-5, with D maybe TRBD1 (6 bases). The CDR3 is made up of 14 amino acids. Per the germline V gene, CDR1 is SNHLY and CDR2 is FYNNEI. V was shortened by 6 bases and J by 3 bases, with 12 bases between the two germline ends. CDR3 protein: CASSRDTVNQPQHF. The CDR3 DNA follows: TGTGCCAGCAGCCGGGACACGGTCAATCAGCCCCAGCATTTT.

The chain employs TRBV4-3 and TRBJ1-4; D is unresolved. Per the germline V gene, CDR1 is LGHNA and CDR2 is YSLEER. The V and J ends lost 0 bases and 8 bases respectively, with 10 bases between them. The CDR3 consists of 14 residues. CDR3 loop: CASSQEVTREKLFF. CDR3 nucleotides: TGCGCCAGCAGCCAAGAGGTTACCCGGGAAAAACTGTTTTTT.

This clone occurred once. The chain joins TRBV13 to TRBJ1-1, with a weak D call TRBD1 (5 bases). The germline gives CDR1 PRHDT, CDR2 FYEKMQ (reference sequence). The CDR3 is 13 residues long. Trimming took off 3 bases at V and 2 bases at J, with 7 bases between the two ends. CDR3 DNA: TGTGCCAGCAGCTTGACAGCCAACACTGAAGCTTTCTTT. Amino acid sequence: CASSLTANTEAFF.

The gene calls are TRBV7-3 and TRBJ1-2, with TRBD1 identical over 8 bases. The germline V gene encodes CDR1 SGHTA and CDR2 FQGTGA. J was trimmed by 6 bases and V by 5 bases; bases with no gene match: 8. The CDR3 consists of 14 residues. The CDR3 DNA sequence: TGTGCCAGCAGCACAGGACAGGGAGATAATGGCTACACCTTC. Translated, it gives CASSTGQGDNGYTF.

V gene TRBV10-1 combines with J gene TRBJ2-2; 9 nucleotides agree with TRBD1. Germline CDR1 is WNHNN and CDR2 is SYGVQD (reference sequence). The CDR3 is 13 residues long. The trim removed 8 bases at V and 6 bases at J, leaving 4 bases unmatched. CDR3 nucleotide sequence: TGCGCCAGCGGGGACAGGGTGGCCGGGGAGCTGTTTTTT. This sequence encodes CASGDRVAGELFF.

In DNA, the CDR3 is TGCAGTGCTAGAGCCTACGAGGTGGCTTTCTTT. Translation: CSARAYEVAFF. The J gene is TRBJ1-1, the V gene TRBV20-1, with D hard to call. This CDR3 has 11 residues. The V gene lost 1 base and the J gene lost 11 bases, with 11 bases spanning the gap. Germline V gene sequence: CDR1 DFQATT, CDR2 SNEGSKA (reference sequence).

This clone was detected only a few times. V and J are TRBV30 and TRBJ1-3, with D unresolved. The CDR3 is made up of 13 amino acids. Germline V gene data show CDR1 as GTSNPN and CDR2 as SVGIG (reference sequence). Trimming pared 2 bases from V and 2 bases from J, leaving 7 bases between. Written as DNA, the CDR3 is TGTGCCTGGAGTATGGCAGCTGGAAACACCATATATTTT. The encoded protein is CAWSMAAGNTIYF.

The chain couples TRBV7-3 to TRBJ1-6; 7 bases align to TRBD1. Germline V gene sequence: CDR1 SGHTA, CDR2 FQGTGA. V trimming: 4 bases; J trimming: 7 bases; junction bases outside the gene matches: 4. The CDR3 has 14 residues. The CDR3 DNA follows: TGTGCCAGCAGCTCACAGGGGTACAATTCACCCCTCCACTTT. This codes for CASSSQGYNSPLHF.

The rearrangement links TRBV19 to TRBJ1-1, with 9 bases lining up with TRBD1. CDR1 is LNHDA, CDR2 SQIVND, per germline (reference sequence). V shed 7 bases and J 5 bases; nucleotides not matched to a gene: 14. The CDR3 has 16 amino acids. CDR3 amino acids: CASNKQGAQGRTEAFF. The CDR3 DNA is TGTGCCAGTAACAAACAGGGGGCGCAAGGAAGGACTGAAGCTTTCTTT. Drawing the rest from reference TRBV19 and TRBJ1-1, the complete variable domain is DGGITQSPKYLFRKEGQNVTLSCEQNLNHDAMYWYRQDPGQGLRLIYYSQIVNDFQKGDIAEGYSVSREKKESFPLTVTSAQKNPTAFYLCASNKQGAQGRTEAFFGQGTRLTVV.

This clone was seen once. The chain recombines TRBV6-2 or TRBV6-3 with TRBJ2-7, with D perhaps matching TRBD2 (6 bases). Germline lookup yields CDR1 MNHEY and CDR2 SVGEGT. This CDR3 contains 16 residues. Trimming removed 4 bases at V and 2 bases at J, with 18 bases between. In DNA, the CDR3 is TGTGCCAGCAGTTTCAGTAGCGGAGCCCCTGCCTACGAGCAGTACTTC. Translation gives CASSFSSGAPAYEQYF.